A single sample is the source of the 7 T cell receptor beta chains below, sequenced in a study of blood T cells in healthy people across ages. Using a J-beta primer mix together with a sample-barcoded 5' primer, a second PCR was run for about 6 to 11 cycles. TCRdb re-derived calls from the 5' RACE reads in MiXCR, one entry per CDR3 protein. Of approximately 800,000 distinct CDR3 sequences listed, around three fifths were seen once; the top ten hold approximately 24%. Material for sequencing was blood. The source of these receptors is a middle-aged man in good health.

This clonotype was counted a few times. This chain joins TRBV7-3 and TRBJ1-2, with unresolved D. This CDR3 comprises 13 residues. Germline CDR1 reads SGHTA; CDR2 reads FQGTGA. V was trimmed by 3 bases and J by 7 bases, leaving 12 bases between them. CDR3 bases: TGTGCCAGCAGCTTCCCCGAGGGCCGTGGCTACACCTTC. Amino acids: CASSFPEGRGYTF. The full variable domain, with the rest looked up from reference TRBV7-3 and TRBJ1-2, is GAGVSQTPSNKVTEKGKYVELRCDPISGHTALYWYRQSLGQGPEFLIYFQGTGAADDSGLPNDRFFAVRPEGSVSTLKIQRTERGDSAVYLCASSFPEGRGYTFGSGTRLTVV.

CDR3 protein: CASSQAGSADTQYF. CDR3 DNA: TGCGCCAGCAGCCAAGCAGGTTCTGCCGATACGCAGTATTTT. The chain carries TRBV4-1 and TRBJ2-3; no definite D call. The CDR3 covers 14 residues. The V gene's germline CDR1 is MGHRA and CDR2 YSYEKL. V was shortened by 1 base and J by 6 bases, with 11 bases between the two germline ends.

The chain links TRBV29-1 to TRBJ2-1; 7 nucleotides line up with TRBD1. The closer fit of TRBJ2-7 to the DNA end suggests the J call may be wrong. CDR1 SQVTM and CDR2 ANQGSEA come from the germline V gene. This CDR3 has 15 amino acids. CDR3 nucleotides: TGCAGCGTTGAAGAACCGGGACAGCTCTACAATGAGCAGTACTTC. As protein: CSVEEPGQLYNEQYF.

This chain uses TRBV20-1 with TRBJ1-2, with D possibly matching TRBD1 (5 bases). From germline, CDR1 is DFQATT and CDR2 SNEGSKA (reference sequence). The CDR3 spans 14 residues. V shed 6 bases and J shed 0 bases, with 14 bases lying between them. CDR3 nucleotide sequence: TGCAGTGCAGTCCAGGGAATCGCTAACTATGGCTACACCTTC. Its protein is CSAVQGIANYGYTF.

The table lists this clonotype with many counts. The DNA of the CDR3 is TGTGCCAGCAGTTTACAGGCGGCAGGGGGAATGGAGACCCAGTACTTC. Its protein is CASSLQAAGGMETQYF. V is TRBV12-3 or TRBV12-4 and J is TRBJ2-5; TRBD1 matches 7 bases. Trimming took 2 bases from V and 5 from J; bases not matched to a gene: 11. This CDR3 is built from 16 residues.

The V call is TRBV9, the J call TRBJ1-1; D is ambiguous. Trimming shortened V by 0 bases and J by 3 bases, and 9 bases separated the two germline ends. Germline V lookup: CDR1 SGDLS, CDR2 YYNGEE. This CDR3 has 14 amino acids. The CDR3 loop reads CASSVVTEDTEAFF. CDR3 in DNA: TGTGCCAGCAGCGTAGTAACGGAGGACACTGAAGCTTTCTTT.

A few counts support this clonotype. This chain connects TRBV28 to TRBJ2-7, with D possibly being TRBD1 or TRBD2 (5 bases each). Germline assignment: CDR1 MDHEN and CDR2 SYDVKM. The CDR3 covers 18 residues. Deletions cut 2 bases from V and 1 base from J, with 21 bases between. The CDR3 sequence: CASSLPPGADYNSYEQYF. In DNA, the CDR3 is TGTGCCAGCAGTTTACCCCCCGGGGCAGACTACAATTCCTACGAGCAGTACTTC.